This T cell receptor (beta chain) is drawn from a study of CD4 and CD8 cells across lung adenocarcinoma regions. CDR1 is MNHNS and CDR2 is SASEGT in the germline V gene. Trimming cost V 3 bases and J 7 bases, with 12 bases left between them. This CDR3 is built from 14 residues. TCRdb itself ran the PCR reads through MiXCR, one entry per CDR3 protein. This table holds 15,000 to 20,000 distinct CDR3 sequences, roughly half found once. In its sample, this clonotype ranks as medium-sized. Samples came from patients with localized non-small cell lung adenocarcinoma. The chain recombines TRBV6-1 with TRBJ2-2, with D possibly being TRBD2 (6 bases). The sample taken for sequencing was CD8+ T cells from the center of a lung tumor. The clonotype originates from a female donor with lung adenocarcinoma. The CD4 and CD8 labels of this study may be unreliable. The CDR3 DNA sequence: TGTGCCAGCAGTGACGGAGTCGGGGGCGGGGAGCTGTTTTTT. Encoded protein: CASSDGVGGGELFF.